The sequence of this T cell receptor (beta chain) was determined in a study of T-cell memory formation after mild COVID-19. Findings and limits, study-wide: Proof of SARS-CoV-2 specificity was absent for the second-wave clones that crested on day 37.

TCRdb itself ran the 5' RACE reads through MiXCR, one entry per CDR3 protein. The table has some 350,000 distinct CDR3 sequences, approximately 15% seen once. Comment on this clonotype: Its specificity is not known.

The origin of this receptor is a young man who had mild COVID-19 (a few samples of this study predate the infection). Cell type and time point are not known. Sequenced material: PBMCs or a T cell subset sorted from them (not recorded which).

CDR3 residues: CASSSKRHTRAPDTQYF. CDR3 bases: TGTGCCAGCAGCTCCAAGAGACATACCCGCGCCCCAGATACGCAGTATTTT. The chain employs TRBV6-1 and TRBJ2-3; D not certain. The V and J ends lost 6 bases and 4 bases respectively, with 23 bases between them. Looked up from germline, CDR1 is MNHNS and CDR2 is SASEGT. The CDR3 sequence is 17 residues long.